This TCR beta chain came from a study of T cells after yellow fever vaccination. Findings and caveats of the study: The CD4 and CD8 compartments had a small share of their clonotypes in common.

Note on this clonotype: Antigen specificity is unknown.

5'RACE template switching produced TCR cDNA carrying a universal primer site and UMIs. TCRdb re-called the 5' RACE reads with MiXCR, one entry per CDR3 protein. The table shows more than 450,000 distinct CDR3 sequences, with around a fifth occurring only once. This CDR3 has 11 amino acids. Germline CDR1 SEHNR, CDR2 FQNEAQ (reference sequence). The V end was cut by 2 bases, the J end by 8 bases, with 6 bases between. The chain links TRBV7-9 to TRBJ1-2, with D unresolved. This TCR derives from a young man who received the YFV17D yellow fever vaccine. The specimen comprised PBMCs, sampled less than 25 days after the first yellow fever vaccination. CDR3 nucleotide sequence: TGTGCCAGCAGCTTATCGAGGGGCTACACCTTC. Its protein product is CASSLSRGYTF.